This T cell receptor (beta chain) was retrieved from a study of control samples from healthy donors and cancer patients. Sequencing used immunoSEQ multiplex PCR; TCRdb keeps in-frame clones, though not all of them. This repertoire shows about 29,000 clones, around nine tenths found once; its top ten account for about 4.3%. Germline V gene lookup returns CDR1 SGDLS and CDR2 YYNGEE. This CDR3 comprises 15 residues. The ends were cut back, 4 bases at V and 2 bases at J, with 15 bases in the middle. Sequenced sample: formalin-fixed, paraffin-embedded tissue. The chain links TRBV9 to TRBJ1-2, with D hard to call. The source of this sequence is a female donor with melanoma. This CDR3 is CASSLTAAVNYGYTF. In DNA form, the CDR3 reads TGTGCCAGCAGCCTGACCGCGGCGGTAAACTATGGCTACACCTTC. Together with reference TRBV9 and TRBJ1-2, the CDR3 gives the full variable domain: DSGVTQTPKHLITATGQRVTLRCSPRSGDLSVYWYQQSLDQGLQFLIQYYNGEERAKGNILERFSAQQFPDLHSELNLSSLELGDSALYFCASSLTAAVNYGYTFGSGTRLTVV.